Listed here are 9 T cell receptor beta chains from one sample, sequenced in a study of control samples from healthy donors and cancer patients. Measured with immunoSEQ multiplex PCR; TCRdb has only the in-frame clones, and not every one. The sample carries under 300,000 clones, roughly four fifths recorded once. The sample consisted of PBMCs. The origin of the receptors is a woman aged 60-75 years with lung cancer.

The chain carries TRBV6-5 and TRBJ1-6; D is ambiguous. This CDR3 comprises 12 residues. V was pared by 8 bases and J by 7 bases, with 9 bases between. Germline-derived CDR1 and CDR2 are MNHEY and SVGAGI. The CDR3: CASSQVNSPLHF. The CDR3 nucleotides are TGTGCCAGCTCTCAAGTGAATTCACCCCTCCACTTT.

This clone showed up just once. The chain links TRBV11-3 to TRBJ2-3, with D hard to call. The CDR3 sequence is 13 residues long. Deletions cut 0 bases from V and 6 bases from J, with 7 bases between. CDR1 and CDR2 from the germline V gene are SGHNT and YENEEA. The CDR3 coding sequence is TGTGCCAGCAGCTTAGATCTGGATGATACGCAGTATTTT. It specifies CASSLDLDDTQYF.

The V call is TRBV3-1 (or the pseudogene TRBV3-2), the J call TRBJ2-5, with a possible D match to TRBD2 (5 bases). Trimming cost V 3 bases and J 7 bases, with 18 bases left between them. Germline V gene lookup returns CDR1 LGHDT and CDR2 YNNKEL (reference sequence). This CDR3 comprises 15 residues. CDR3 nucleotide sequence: TGTGCCAGCAGCCATACAATCTCCGATGAGGGGACCCAGTACTTC. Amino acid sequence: CASSHTISDEGTQYF.

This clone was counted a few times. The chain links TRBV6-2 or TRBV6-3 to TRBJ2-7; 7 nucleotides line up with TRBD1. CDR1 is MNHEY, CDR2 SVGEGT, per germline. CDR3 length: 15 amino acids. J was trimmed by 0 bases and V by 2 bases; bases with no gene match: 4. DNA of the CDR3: TGTGCCAGCAGTTACGACAGGGCAAGCTCCTACGAGCAGTACTTC. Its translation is CASSYDRASSYEQYF.

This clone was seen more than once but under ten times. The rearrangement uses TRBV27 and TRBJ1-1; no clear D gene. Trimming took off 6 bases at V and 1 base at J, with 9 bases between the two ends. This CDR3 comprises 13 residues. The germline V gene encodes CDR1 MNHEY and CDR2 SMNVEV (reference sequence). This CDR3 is CASSLFRNTEAFF. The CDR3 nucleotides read TGTGCCAGCAGCCTTTTCAGGAACACTGAAGCTTTCTTT.

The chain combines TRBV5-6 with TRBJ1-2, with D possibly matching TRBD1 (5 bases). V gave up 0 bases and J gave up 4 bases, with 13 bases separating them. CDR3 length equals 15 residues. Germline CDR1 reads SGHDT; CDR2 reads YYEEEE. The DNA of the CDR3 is TGTGCCAGCAGCTTGGGGGGCAGAATTGTCTATGGCTACACCTTC. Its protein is CASSLGGRIVYGYTF.

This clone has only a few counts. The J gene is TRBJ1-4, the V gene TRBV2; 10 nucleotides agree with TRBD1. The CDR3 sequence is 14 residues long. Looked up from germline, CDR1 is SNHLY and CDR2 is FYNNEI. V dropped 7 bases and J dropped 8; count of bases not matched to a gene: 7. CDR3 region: CASTSDRGREKLFF. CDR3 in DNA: TGTGCCAGCACCTCGGACAGGGGGAGGGAAAAACTGTTTTTT.

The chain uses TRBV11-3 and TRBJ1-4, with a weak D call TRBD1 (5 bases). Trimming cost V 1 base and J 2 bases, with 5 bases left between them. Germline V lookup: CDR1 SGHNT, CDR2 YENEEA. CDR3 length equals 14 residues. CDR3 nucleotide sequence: TGTGCCAGCAGCTTAGGGGGGACTAATGAAAAACTGTTTTTT. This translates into CASSLGGTNEKLFF.

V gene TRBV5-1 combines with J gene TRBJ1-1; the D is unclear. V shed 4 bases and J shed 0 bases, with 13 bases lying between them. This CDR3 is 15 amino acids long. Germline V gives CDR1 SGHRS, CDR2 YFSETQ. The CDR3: CASSADGTLNTEAFF. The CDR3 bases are TGCGCCAGCAGCGCCGATGGCACCTTGAACACTGAAGCTTTCTTT.